This entry describes one TCR beta chain. Its antigen is not identified. The data are from a study of cytomegalovirus exposure and HLA in healthy donors. Overall study findings and caveats: A previous analysis found most TCR beta V segments productive roughly 87% or roughly 30% of the time. Per a later analysis, HLA-associated TCR beta chains showed more clonal expansion than other, equally common TCR beta chains. Some public TCRs appeared in many individuals, while most sequences were rare. Most CMV-associated TCR beta chains were later found to appear HLA-restricted.

Both 60 Vbeta primers and 13 Jbeta primers went into the PCR. Repertoires were generated with immunoSEQ multiplex PCR, while TCRdb's copy carries only in-frame clones and drops some. The table records some 130,000 clones, over 65% of them present only once. V lost 5 bases to trimming and J lost 9 bases, with 19 bases between them. This CDR3 has 14 residues. Germline V gives CDR1 SEHNR, CDR2 FQNEAQ (reference sequence). Material for sequencing was PBMCs. This sequence joins TRBV7-9 and TRBJ1-1; possibly TRBD1 for D (6 bases). The source of this sequence is a woman aged 25 to 39 in good health and CMV-seropositive. The DNA for the CDR3 is TGTGCCAGCAGCCCGGTAGGGGGGGGGAAAAAAGCTTTCTTT. Translation gives CASSPVGGGKKAFF.